This T cell receptor beta chain came from a study of OX40 agonist ivuxolimab in advanced cancers. The CDR3 runs to 12 residues. V shed 3 bases and J shed 0 bases, with 3 bases lying between them. Germline loops: CDR1 LNHDA, CDR2 SQIVND (reference sequence). Method: immunoSEQ multiplex PCR; TCRdb's copy keeps in-frame clones and lacks some. The sample includes tens of thousands of clones, around 91% of them seen just once. Material: CD4+ or CD8+ T cells sorted from blood, obtained in a trial of the OX40 agonist ivuxolimab. J is TRBJ2-7 and V is TRBV19; no reliable D call. This clonotype was obtained from an adult with an advanced solid tumor such as melanoma, head and neck, liver or kidney cancer. The CDR3 region is CASSMNSYEQYF. CDR3 nucleotide sequence: TGTGCCAGTAGTATGAACTCCTACGAGCAGTACTTC.